This TCR beta chain is from a study of technical replicates of blood from a few donors. Repertoires were generated with immunoSEQ multiplex PCR, while TCRdb's copy carries only in-frame clones and drops some. The repertoire holds tens of thousands of clones, with 91% as singletons. CDR1 is LGHNA and CDR2 is YSLEER in the germline V gene. V was clipped by 0 bases and J by 3 bases, with 15 bases between them. The CDR3 extends over 17 amino acids. The sequenced sample was T cells isolated from PBMCs. This receptor was obtained from a human donor in good health. Some clones in this sample may be carry-over from other donors' samples. The chain couples TRBV4-3 to TRBJ1-5, with no clear D. This chain's CDR3 is CASSQDRGMGSNQPQHF. The CDR3 nucleotides are TGCGCCAGCAGCCAAGATAGAGGGATGGGGTCCAATCAGCCCCAGCATTTT.